The clone carrying this T cell receptor (beta chain) was found a few times. Its antigen remains unidentified. Autoimmune disease history or systemic immunosuppression led to patient exclusion. The repertoire was sequenced with immunoSEQ multiplex PCR; TCRdb's copy has only in-frame clones and lacks some. The sample shows 40,000 to 50,000 clones, about 88% of them seen only once. The data belong to a study of OX40 agonist ivuxolimab in advanced cancers. About the study: Patients received the agonistic anti-OX40 (CD134) antibody ivuxolimab. Earlier treatment with anti-PD-1, anti-PD-L1 or anti-CTLA-4 was permitted, and 35% to 40% had received some.

Study-wide points: The expanded peripheral T cells' antigen specificity was not determined.

V gave up 5 bases and J gave up 8 bases, with 6 bases separating them. The CDR3 length is 10 residues. Germline V gives CDR1 MDHEN, CDR2 SYDVKM. The source material was CD4+ or CD8+ T cells sorted from blood, sampled in a trial of the OX40 agonist ivuxolimab. The receptor was derived from an adult with an advanced solid tumor such as melanoma, head and neck, liver or kidney cancer. This chain connects TRBV28 to TRBJ1-2; unclear D gene. Here the CDR3 DNA reads TGTGCCAGCAGTGATGGGGGCTACACCTTC. Translation: CASSDGGYTF.